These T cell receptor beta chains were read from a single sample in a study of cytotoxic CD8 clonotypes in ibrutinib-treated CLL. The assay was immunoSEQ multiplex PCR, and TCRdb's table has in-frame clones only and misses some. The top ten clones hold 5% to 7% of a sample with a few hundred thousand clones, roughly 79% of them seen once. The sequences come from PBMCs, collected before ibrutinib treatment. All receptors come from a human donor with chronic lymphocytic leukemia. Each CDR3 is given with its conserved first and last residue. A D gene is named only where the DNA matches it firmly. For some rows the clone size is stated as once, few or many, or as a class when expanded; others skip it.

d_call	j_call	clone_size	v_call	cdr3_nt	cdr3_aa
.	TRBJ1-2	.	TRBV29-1	TGCAGCGTTGAAAGGGAGGGAAACTATGGCTACACCTTC	CSVEREGNYGYTF
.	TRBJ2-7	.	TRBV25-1	TGTGCCAGCAGCCCAATCGGACAGACCTACGAGCAGTACTTC	CASSPIGQTYEQYF
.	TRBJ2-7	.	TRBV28	TGTGCCAGCAGTTTTCCCCAGGGCTACGAGCAGTACTTC	CASSFPQGYEQYF
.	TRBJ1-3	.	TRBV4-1	TGCGCCAGCAGCCTCAAATGGGACGGAGAAAACACCATATATTTT	CASSLKWDGENTIYF
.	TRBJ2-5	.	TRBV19	TGTGCCAGTAGAATGACCCCCGACAGAGTAGAGACCCAGTACTTC	CASRMTPDRVETQYF
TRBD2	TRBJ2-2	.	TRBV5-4	TGTGCCAGCAGACTAACTAGCGGCCCCGGGGAGCTGTTTTTT	CASRLTSGPGELFF
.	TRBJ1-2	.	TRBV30	TGTGCCTGGAGTGTAACTGAGTATGGCTACACCTTC	CAWSVTEYGYTF
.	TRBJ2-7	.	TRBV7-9	TGTGCCAGCAGGGGGATGTCCTACGAGCAGTACTTC	CASRGMSYEQYF
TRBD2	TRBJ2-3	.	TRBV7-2	TGTGCCAGCAGCCCCCGACTAGCGGGAGGTGCAGATACGCAGTATTTT	CASSPRLAGGADTQYF
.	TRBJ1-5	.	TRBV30	TGTGCCTGGAGTGTAAGTCAGAACAATCAGCCCCAGCATTTT	CAWSVSQNNQPQHF
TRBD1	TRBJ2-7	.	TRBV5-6	TGTGCCAGCAGCTTGTTCGGGACAGGGACCTACGAGCAGTACTTC	CASSLFGTGTYEQYF
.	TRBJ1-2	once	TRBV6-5	TGTGCCACCTCCGGGACATCCAATGGCTACACCTTC	CATSGTSNGYTF
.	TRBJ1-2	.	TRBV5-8	TGTGCCAGCAGCGGGGATGGCTACACCTTC	CASSGDGYTF
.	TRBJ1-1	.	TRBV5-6	TGTGCCAGCACCCCCGAGGTAGGGTCCATGAACACTGAAGCTTTCTTT	CASTPEVGSMNTEAFF
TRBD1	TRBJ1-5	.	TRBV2	TGTGCCAGCACCGAAGAGGCAGGGGGTCTCCCCCAGCATTTT	CASTEEAGGLPQHF
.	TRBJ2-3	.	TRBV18	TGTGCCAGCTCACCACCCGGGGCAGATACGCAGTATTTT	CASSPPGADTQYF
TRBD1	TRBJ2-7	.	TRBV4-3	TGCGCCAGCAGCCCAAGGGGGCGGAATACCTACGAGCAGTACTTC	CASSPRGRNTYEQYF
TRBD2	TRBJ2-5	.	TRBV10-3	TGTGCCATCAGTGAGGGAAGACTAGCCTCAGAGACCCAGTACTTC	CAISEGRLASETQYF
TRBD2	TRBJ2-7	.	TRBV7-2	TGTGCCAGCAGCTCTAGCGGTTTAGGCTACGAGCAGTACTTC	CASSSSGLGYEQYF
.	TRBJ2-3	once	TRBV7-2	TGTGCCAGCAGCTTAGGGGGAGCTACCGGCACAGATACGCAGTATTTT	CASSLGGATGTDTQYF
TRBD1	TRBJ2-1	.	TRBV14	TGTGCCAGCAGCCGGACAGGGGACGACTACAATGAGCAGTTCTTC	CASSRTGDDYNEQFF
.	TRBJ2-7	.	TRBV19	TGTGCCAGTAGTATAGGGGGTAGCGGTACCTACGAGCAGTACTTC	CASSIGGSGTYEQYF
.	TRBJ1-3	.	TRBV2	TGTGCCAGCAGGGCCGGGGTTTCTGGAAACACCATATATTTT	CASRAGVSGNTIYF
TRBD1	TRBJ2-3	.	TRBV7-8	TGTGCCAGCAGCCCCCTGACAGGGGGCAGCACAGATACGCAGTATTTT	CASSPLTGGSTDTQYF
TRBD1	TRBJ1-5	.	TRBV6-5	TGTGCCAGCAGACCGGACAGGGCAGGCAATCAGCCCCAGCATTTT	CASRPDRAGNQPQHF
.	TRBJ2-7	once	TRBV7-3	TGTGCCAGCAGCCCCCATTCGGGAAACTACGAGCAGTACTTC	CASSPHSGNYEQYF
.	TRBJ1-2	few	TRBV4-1	TGCGCCAGCAGCCAGCCCCCGGGAGCTACTAACTATGGCTACACCTTC	CASSQPPGATNYGYTF
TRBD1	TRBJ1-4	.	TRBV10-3	TGTGCCATCAGCCGGACAGGGGGTAATGAAAAACTGTTTTTT	CAISRTGGNEKLFF
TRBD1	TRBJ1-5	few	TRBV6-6	TGTGCCAGCAGCCGGACAGGGATGAATCAGCCCCAGCATTTT	CASSRTGMNQPQHF
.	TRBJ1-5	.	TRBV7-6	TGTGCCAGCAGCTTAGCACCAGGGGACAATCAGCCCCAGCATTTT	CASSLAPGDNQPQHF
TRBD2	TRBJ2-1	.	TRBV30	TGTGCCTGGAGTGTCGCGGGGGTGGAGCAGTTCTTC	CAWSVAGVEQFF
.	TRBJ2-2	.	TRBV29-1	TGCAGCGTTGTTGGGGGCACCGGGGAGCTGTTTTTT	CSVVGGTGELFF
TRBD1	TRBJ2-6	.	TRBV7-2	TGTGCCAGCAGCTGGACAGGGGGGAGCTCTGGGGCCAACGTCCTGACTTTC	CASSWTGGSSGANVLTF
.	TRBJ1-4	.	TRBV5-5	TGTGCCAGCAGCCGAGGACAGACTAATGAAAAACTGTTTTTT	CASSRGQTNEKLFF
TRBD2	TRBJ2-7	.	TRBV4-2	TGTGCCAGCAGCCAAGAGATAGCGGGAGCTGAGCAGTACTTC	CASSQEIAGAEQYF
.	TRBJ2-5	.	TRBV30	TGTGCCTGGAGTGTACGGGGGTACTTGTACCAAGAGACCCAGTACTTC	CAWSVRGYLYQETQYF
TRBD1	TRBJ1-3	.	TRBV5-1	TGCGCCAGCAGCTCAGGGACAGGACACTCTGGAAACACCATATATTTT	CASSSGTGHSGNTIYF
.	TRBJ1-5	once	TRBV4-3	TGCGCCAGCAGCCAAGTGCCAGGGGACGATCAGCCCCAGCATTTT	CASSQVPGDDQPQHF
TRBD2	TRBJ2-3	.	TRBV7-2	TGTGCCAGCAGCCAGGGACTAGCGGGAGGATCTACGCAGTATTTT	CASSQGLAGGSTQYF
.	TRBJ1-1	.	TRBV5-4	TGTGCCAGCAGCTCGGCGAACACTGAAGCTTTCTTT	CASSSANTEAFF
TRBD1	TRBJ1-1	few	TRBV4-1	TGCGCCAGCAGCCATTCCGGCAGGGGGCGCGGCACTGAAGCTTTCTTT	CASSHSGRGRGTEAFF
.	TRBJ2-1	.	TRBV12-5	TGTGCTAGTGGTTCAGGAGGGAGCTCCTACAATGAGCAGTTCTTC	CASGSGGSSYNEQFF
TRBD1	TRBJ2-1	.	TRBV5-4	TGTGCCAGCAGCTTGGACAGGGGGCCACACAATGAGCAGTTCTTC	CASSLDRGPHNEQFF
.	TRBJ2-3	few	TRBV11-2	TGTGCCAGCAGCCGATACGACTTCAGCACAGATACGCAGTATTTT	CASSRYDFSTDTQYF
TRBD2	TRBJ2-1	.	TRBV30	TGTGCCTGGAGTGCGTTGACTAGCGGGCCTTCCTACAATGAGCAGTTCTTC	CAWSALTSGPSYNEQFF
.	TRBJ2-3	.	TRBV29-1	TGCAGCGTTGGACGGACATCTAGCACAGATACGCAGTATTTT	CSVGRTSSTDTQYF
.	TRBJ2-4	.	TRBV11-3	TGTGCCAGCAGCTTAGGGTTCCAGTCGGGTTTAAACATTCAGTACTTC	CASSLGFQSGLNIQYF
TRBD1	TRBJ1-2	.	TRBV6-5	TGTGCCAGCAGTTACTCGGACAGGGTAGACTATGGCTACACCTTC	CASSYSDRVDYGYTF
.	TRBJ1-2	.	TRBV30	TGTGCCTGGAGCCCAGGGGTAACCTATGGCTACACCTTC	CAWSPGVTYGYTF
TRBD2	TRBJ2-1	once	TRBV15	TGTGCCACCAGTAAAGGACTAGCGGAACTCTACAATGAGCAGTTCTTC	CATSKGLAELYNEQFF
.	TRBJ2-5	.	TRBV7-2	TGTGCCAGCAGCCGCGGACATACCCAAGAGACCCAGTACTTC	CASSRGHTQETQYF
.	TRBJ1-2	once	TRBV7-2	TGTGCCAGCAGCTTGGTCAGGGGAGACTATGGCTACACCTTC	CASSLVRGDYGYTF
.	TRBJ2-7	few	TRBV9	TGTGCCAGCAGCGCCGCGGGACAGAACCACGAGCAGTACTTC	CASSAAGQNHEQYF
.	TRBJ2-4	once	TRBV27	TGTGCCAGCAGCCAACGGAACATTCAGTACTTC	CASSQRNIQYF
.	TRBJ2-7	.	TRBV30	TGTGCCTGGAGTTCTACCCCCGGAGCAAAGCAGTACTTC	CAWSSTPGAKQYF